What follows are 10 T cell receptor beta chains derived from one specimen sequenced in a study of CDR3 diversity in severe acne (dated by TCRdb to about 2019). The library was prepared using PCR. TCRdb names Illumina HiSeq 2000 as the instrument used. TCRdb trimmed public reads at Q25 via fastp, called clones via MiXCR and kept in-frame beta chains. Rows matching on CDR3 protein sequence are summarized as one entry with the most common DNA and genes. This sample lists about 84,000 distinct CDR3 sequences; over 40% were detected once. The top ten hold approximately 14% of the sample. Input material: blood. The receptor source for this set is a male donor in good health, without acne.

This clonotype turned up a few times. The V gene is TRBV25-1, the J gene TRBJ1-6; TRBD1 agrees at 7 bases. CDR1 and CDR2 (germline): MGHDK, SYGVNS. The V segment lost 5 bases and the J segment 17 bases; nucleotides outside the gene matches: 9. The CDR3 loop spans 12 amino acids. CDR3 in amino acids: CASSITGAEFHF. The CDR3 DNA is TGTGCCAGCAGTATAACAGGGGCGGAGTTCCACTTT.

In DNA, the CDR3 is TGTGCCAGCAGCCAAGGGCTAGCGGGGGAGGAGACCCAGTACTTC. This sequence encodes CASSQGLAGEETQYF. V and J are TRBV3-1 and TRBJ2-5, with 10 bases lining up with TRBD2. Germline assignment: CDR1 LGHDT and CDR2 YNNKEL (reference sequence). This CDR3 contains 15 residues. The ends lost 1 base at V and 5 bases at J; junction bases unmatched: 4.

Turning to this clonotype: One end of the junction is discordant with germline, which a read error may explain. The chain is built from TRBV20-1 and TRBJ2-5; D is tentatively TRBD1 or TRBD2 (6 bases each). Germline-derived CDR1 and CDR2 are DFQATT and SNEGSKA (reference sequence). The CDR3 consists of 9 residues. CDR3 DNA: TGCAGCGCTAGGGGGGACCAGTACTTC. Translation: CSARGDQYF.

This clonotype was observed once. The rearrangement uses TRBV4-2 and TRBJ2-7; 9 bases agree with TRBD1. With V trimmed by 3 bases and J by 2 bases, 8 bases remained unmatched. CDR3 length: 16 amino acids. Per germline, CDR1 LGHNA and CDR2 YNFKEQ. CDR3 protein: CASSHPGQGPTYEQYF. The CDR3 DNA sequence: TGTGCCAGCAGCCATCCGGGACAGGGACCCACCTACGAGCAGTACTTC.

V gene TRBV2 combines with J gene TRBJ2-1, with TRBD2 matching 12 bases. Trimming took 6 bases from V and 7 from J; bases not matched to a gene: 13. The CDR3 runs to 17 residues. Germline CDR1 is SNHLY and CDR2 is FYNNEI. The CDR3 DNA follows: TGTGCCAGCAGGTCCTGGCTAGCGGGGGGGCGTTTGAATGAGCAGTTCTTC. Protein sequence: CASRSWLAGGRLNEQFF.

The chain couples TRBV19 to TRBJ2-3; D remains ambiguous. Trimming took 4 bases from V and 6 from J, leaving 8 bases between them. This CDR3 has 12 residues. Germline loops: CDR1 LNHDA, CDR2 SQIVND (reference sequence). CDR3: CASSRLGDTQYF. The CDR3 DNA reads as TGTGCCAGTAGTAGGTTGGGGGATACGCAGTATTTT.

This clonotype counts as medium-sized. The V and J genes are TRBV3-1 and TRBJ1-1, with D uncertain. V was pared by 1 base and J by 6 bases, with 9 bases between. The CDR3 extends over 13 amino acids. The germline V gene has CDR1 LGHDT and CDR2 YNNKEL (reference sequence). DNA for the CDR3: TGTGCCAGCAGCCAAGCGGGAAGTCCTGAAGCTTTCTTT. It yields the protein CASSQAGSPEAFF.

This clonotype was seen repeatedly, ten times or more. The J gene is TRBJ2-5, the V gene TRBV5-5; 10 bases match TRBD2. The CDR3 has 16 amino acids. The V gene's germline CDR1 is SGHKS and CDR2 YYEKEE (reference sequence). With 0 bases clipped from V and 3 bases from J, the junction kept 5 bases outside the gene matches. CDR3 protein: CASSLASGREKETQYF. CDR3 bases: TGTGCCAGCAGCTTGGCTAGCGGGAGAGAGAAAGAGACCCAGTACTTC.

The sample holds a few counts of this clonotype. The chain carries TRBV14 and TRBJ1-3, with D unclear. Germline-derived CDR1 and CDR2 are SGHDN and FVKESK. The CDR3 contains 12 residues. Trimming pared 4 bases from V and 4 bases from J, leaving 5 bases between. CDR3 DNA: TGTGCCAGCAGCCCTGCGGGAAACACCATATATTTT. Encoded protein: CASSPAGNTIYF.

This clonotype appeared many times. The rearrangement joins TRBV19 to TRBJ1-1; 8 bases fit TRBD1. The CDR3 runs 13 residues. Trimming at V came to 6 bases and at J to 3 bases, leaving 3 bases not matched to a gene. Per the germline V gene, CDR1 is LNHDA and CDR2 is SQIVND (reference sequence). The CDR3 loop is CASSRGRYTEAFF. The CDR3, as DNA: TGTGCCAGTAGCAGGGGGCGTTACACTGAAGCTTTCTTT. The full variable domain, its missing parts supplied by reference TRBV19 and TRBJ1-1, is DGGITQSPKYLFRKEGQNVTLSCEQNLNHDAMYWYRQDPGQGLRLIYYSQIVNDFQKGDIAEGYSVSREKKESFPLTVTSAQKNPTAFYLCASSRGRYTEAFFGQGTRLTVV.